The source of this T cell receptor (beta chain) is a study of T cell responses to AZD1222 COVID-19 vaccine (dated by TCRdb to the early 2020s). Background on the whole study: TCR sequencing was performed for about 240 trial participants, of whom about 200 were given two doses of AZD1222 and roughly 25 were given two doses of MenACWY control vaccine. Enrollment into the trials was organized by age into subgroups of 18-55, 56-69 and 70-plus years, and those subgroups contained roughly 150, 30 and 60 TCR-sequenced participants, respectively.

About this clone: Its antigen specificity is not known. Base-call qualities are not available, and no considerably larger clone is one nucleotide away.

The CDR3 regions of human TCRbeta chains were analyzed by immunosequencing. For the original study's pipeline: TCRs in the repertoires were matched against a reference library of SARS-CoV-2-specific TCRs that had been generated with the MIRA antigen-specificity platform. Breadth meant the fraction of unique TCRs that were SARS-CoV-2-associated, whereas depth meant the fraction of total T cells that were SARS-CoV-2-associated. Using the MIRA data, each spike-specific TCR was assigned both to the spike region to which the TCR was reactive and to a CD4 or CD8 class. Log10-transformed breadth and depth values were compared by one-way ANOVA with Sidak's multiple comparisons tests. Imported from immuneACCESS, the table was reduced by TCRdb to in-frame sequences with V and J called. These copies leave out some clones; in studies compared against another copy, an unresolved V gene accounts for under half, and the cause of the remainder is not known. V, J and clone size are those of that table, while D and trimming were read from the DNA. This sample comprises around 80,000 clones, 80% to 90% of them detected only once. The top ten clones comprise under 11% of the sample.

Read against the paper, the sample's time point label means: about 28 days (+/-7) after the second vaccine dose. AZD1222 recipients whose second dose came at about 4 weeks and those whose second dose came at about 12 weeks were combined into one group, since spike-specific TCR depth and breadth did not differ between the two schedules. Samples from vaccinated people were obtained from the UK trials COV001 and COV002, which included a single-blind randomized controlled phase 2/3 trial of AZD1222 (ChAdOx1 nCoV-19) in healthy adults. Trial participant PBMC samples were collected at day 0 and day 28 after the second dose for TCRbeta chain sequencing. General findings and caveats noted by the study authors: The whole spike protein was spanned by vaccine-associated CD4 TCRs, and dominant responses were seen in regions 160-218 and 743-854. Nearly half of unique spike-specific TCRs reportedly recognized epitopes outside regions mutated in the B.1.351 and B.1.1.7 variants. Participants were mostly white British, with more females than males. The authors suggested clonal diversity may have been underestimated. Because no day 14 peak-response samples were available, the repertoires could be characterized only after the peak T cell response. The 56-69-year group was small, and its depth increase did not reach significance, likely because of low power. Conclusions about previously exposed vaccinees are limited, since just five or six AZD1222 recipients were seropositive for SARS-CoV-2 at baseline. A significant rise in spike-specific TCR breadth and depth was observed after two AZD1222 doses relative to day 0 and relative to MenACWY recipients.

Trimming at the junction amounts to 5 bases on V and 5 bases on J, and the germline ends lie 7 bases apart. The CDR3, from cysteine to phenylalanine, totals 12 residues. The read is trimmed to its CDR3 DNA, 36 bases read in frame from base 1. CDR1 and CDR2 were assigned from the germline V gene as SGHAT and FQNNGV. The sequencing here drew on peripheral blood, taken 28 days after the second AZD1222 dose. The TCR originated in an adult who received the AZD1222 COVID-19 vaccine. The sequence joins TRBV11-2 to TRBJ2-1, with no D gene named confidently. This receptor carries the CDR3 CASSVNHNEQFF. The nucleotide sequence reads as follows: TGTGCCAGCAGCGTTAACCACAATGAGCAGTTCTTC.